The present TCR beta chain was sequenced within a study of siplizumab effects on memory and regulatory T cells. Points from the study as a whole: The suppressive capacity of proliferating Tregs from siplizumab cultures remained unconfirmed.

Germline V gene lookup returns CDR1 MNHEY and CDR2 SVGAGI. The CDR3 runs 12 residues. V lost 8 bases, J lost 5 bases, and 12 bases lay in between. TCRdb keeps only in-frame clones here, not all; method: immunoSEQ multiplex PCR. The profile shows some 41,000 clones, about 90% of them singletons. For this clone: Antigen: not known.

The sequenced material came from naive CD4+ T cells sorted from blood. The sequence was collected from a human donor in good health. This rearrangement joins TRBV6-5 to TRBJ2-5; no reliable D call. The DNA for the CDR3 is TGTGCCAGCGGGCCAGTCCGGGAGACCCAGTACTTC. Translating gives CASGPVRETQYF.